This T cell receptor beta chain was captured by sequencing in a study of T cell responses to AZD1222 COVID-19 vaccine. General study points: Repertoires were obtained only post-peak T cell response. Clonal diversity was possibly underestimated, and white British individuals and females predominated among donors.

V gave up 8 bases and J gave up 3 bases, with 19 bases separating them. The CDR3 covers 15 residues. Germline CDR1 and CDR2: LGHNA and YSLEER. Note on this clone: Its specificity is not known.

Libraries were prepared by immunoSEQ multiplex PCR; TCRdb keeps only in-frame clonotypes and omits some of them. The sample has 95,000 to 150,000 clones, roughly 90% seen once. The chain has TRBV4-3 and TRBJ1-2; D is unresolved. The material sequenced was peripheral blood, taken on day 0 of AZD1222 vaccination. The receptor comes from an adult in good health. CDR3 loop: CASGPAPGLDYGYTF. The CDR3 coding sequence is TGCGCCAGCGGACCAGCCCCGGGTTTGGACTATGGCTACACCTTC.